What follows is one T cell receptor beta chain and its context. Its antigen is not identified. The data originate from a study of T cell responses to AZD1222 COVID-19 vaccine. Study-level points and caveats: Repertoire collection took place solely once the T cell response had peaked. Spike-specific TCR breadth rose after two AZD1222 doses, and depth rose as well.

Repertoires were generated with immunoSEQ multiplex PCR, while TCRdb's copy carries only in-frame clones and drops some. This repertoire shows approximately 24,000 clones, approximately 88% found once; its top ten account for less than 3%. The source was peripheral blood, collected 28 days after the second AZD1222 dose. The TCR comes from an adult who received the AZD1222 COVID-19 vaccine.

CDR3 loop: CASSFRGGANTGELFF. Here the CDR3 DNA reads TGTGCCAGCAGCTTCCGCGGCGGTGCGAACACCGGGGAGCTGTTTTTT. V usage is TRBV5-6 and J usage is TRBJ2-2; D gene uncertain. Germline assignment: CDR1 SGHDT and CDR2 YYEEEE. The CDR3 consists of 16 residues. V was cut by 2 bases and J by 0 bases, with 11 bases left in between.